Below, one T cell receptor (beta chain) is given with its context. The entry originates in a study of CXCR3-negative and CXCR3-positive naive CD8 T cells. Libraries of TRB cDNA were made by 5' RACE and carried UMIs. One entry per CDR3 protein, without DNA, is what TCRdb gives after re-calling the 5' RACE reads. This repertoire includes about 120,000 distinct CDR3 sequences. There are 16 residues in the CDR3. The naive CD8+ gate required CD45RO-CCR7+CD27+CD95- phenotype. The receptor comes from a human donor in good health. Some clones in this sample may be carry-over from other donors' samples. This chain links TRBV12-3 or TRBV12-4 with TRBJ2-7. Material for sequencing was naive CXCR3- CD8+ T cells from blood. The sample's subset: CD45RO-CCR7+CD27+CD95- naive CD8+ T cells lacking CXCR3 (TNR3-). The CDR3 loop reads CASSFRLPTSSYEQYF.